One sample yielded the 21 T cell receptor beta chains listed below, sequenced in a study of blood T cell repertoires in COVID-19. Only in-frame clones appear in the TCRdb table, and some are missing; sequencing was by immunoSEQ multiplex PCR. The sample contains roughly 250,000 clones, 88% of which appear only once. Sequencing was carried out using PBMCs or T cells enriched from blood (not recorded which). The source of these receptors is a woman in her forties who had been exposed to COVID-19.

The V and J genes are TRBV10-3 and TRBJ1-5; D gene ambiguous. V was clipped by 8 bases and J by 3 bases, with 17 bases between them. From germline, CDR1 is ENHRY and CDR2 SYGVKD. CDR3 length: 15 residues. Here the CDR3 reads CAIAGGDRDNQPQHF. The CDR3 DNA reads TGTGCCATCGCCGGTGGAGACCGGGACAATCAGCCCCAGCATTTT.

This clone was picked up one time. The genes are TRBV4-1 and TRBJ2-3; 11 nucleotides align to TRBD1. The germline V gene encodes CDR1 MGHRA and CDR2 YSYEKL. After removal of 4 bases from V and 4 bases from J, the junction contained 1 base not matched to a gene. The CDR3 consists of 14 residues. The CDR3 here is CASSRTGGPDTQYF. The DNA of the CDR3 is TGCGCCAGCAGCCGGACAGGGGGCCCAGATACGCAGTATTTT.

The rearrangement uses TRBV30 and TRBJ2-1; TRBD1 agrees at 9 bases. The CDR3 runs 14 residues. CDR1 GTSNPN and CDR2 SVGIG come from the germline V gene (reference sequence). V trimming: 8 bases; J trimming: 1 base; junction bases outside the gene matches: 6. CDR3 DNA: TGTGCCCTTCAGGGGACAGGGTCCTACAATGAGCAGTTCTTC. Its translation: CALQGTGSYNEQFF. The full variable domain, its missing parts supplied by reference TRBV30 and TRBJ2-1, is SQTIHQWPATLVQPVGSPLSLECTVEGTSNPNLYWYRQAAGRGLQLLFYSVGIGQISSEVPQNLSASRPQDRQFILSSKKLLLSDSGFYLCALQGTGSYNEQFFGPGTRLTVL.

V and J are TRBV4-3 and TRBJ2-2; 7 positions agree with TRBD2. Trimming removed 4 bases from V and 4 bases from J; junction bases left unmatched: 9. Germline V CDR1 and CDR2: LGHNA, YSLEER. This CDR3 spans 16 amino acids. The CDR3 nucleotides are TGCGCCAGCAGCCGGGGAGCGGGATCGGGCACCGGGGAGCTGTTTTTT. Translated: CASSRGAGSGTGELFF.

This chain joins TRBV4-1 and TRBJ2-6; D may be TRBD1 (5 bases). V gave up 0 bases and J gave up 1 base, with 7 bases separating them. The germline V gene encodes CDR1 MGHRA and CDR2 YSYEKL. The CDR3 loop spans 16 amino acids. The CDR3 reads CASSQDRQSGANVLTF. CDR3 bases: TGCGCCAGCAGCCAAGATAGACAGTCTGGGGCCAACGTCCTGACTTTC.

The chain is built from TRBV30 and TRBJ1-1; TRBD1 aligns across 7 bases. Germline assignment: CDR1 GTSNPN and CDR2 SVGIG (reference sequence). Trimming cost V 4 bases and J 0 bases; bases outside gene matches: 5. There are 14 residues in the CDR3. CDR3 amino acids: CAWTDRELNTEAFF. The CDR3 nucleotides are TGTGCCTGGACCGACAGGGAGTTGAACACTGAAGCTTTCTTT.

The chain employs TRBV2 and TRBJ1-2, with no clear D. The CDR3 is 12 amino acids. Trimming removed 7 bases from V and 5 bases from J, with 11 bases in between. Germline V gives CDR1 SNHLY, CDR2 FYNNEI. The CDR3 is CASKWAGYGYTF. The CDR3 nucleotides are TGTGCCAGCAAATGGGCAGGATATGGCTACACCTTC. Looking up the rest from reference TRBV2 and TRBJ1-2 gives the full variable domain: EPEVTQTPSHQVTQMGQEVILRCVPISNHLYFYWYRQILGQKVEFLVSFYNNEISEKSEIFDDQFSVERPDGSNFTLKIRSTKLEDSAMYFCASKWAGYGYTFGSGTRLTVV.

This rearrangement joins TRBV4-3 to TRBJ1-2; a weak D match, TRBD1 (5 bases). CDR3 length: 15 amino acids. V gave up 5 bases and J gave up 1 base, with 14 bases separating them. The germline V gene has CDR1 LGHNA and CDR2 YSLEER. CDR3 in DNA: TGCGCCAGCAGCAGAGCGACGGGGGTTAACTATGGCTACACCTTC. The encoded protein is CASSRATGVNYGYTF.

CDR3 sequence reads: CASSSWDRARDYGYTF. The CDR3 bases are TGTGCCAGCAGCTCTTGGGACAGGGCACGAGACTATGGCTACACCTTC. V is TRBV11-2 and J is TRBJ1-2, with 9 bases fitting TRBD1. The CDR3 runs to 16 residues. Trimming at V came to 4 bases and at J to 3 bases, leaving 9 bases not matched to a gene. Germline V gene lookup returns CDR1 SGHAT and CDR2 FQNNGV.

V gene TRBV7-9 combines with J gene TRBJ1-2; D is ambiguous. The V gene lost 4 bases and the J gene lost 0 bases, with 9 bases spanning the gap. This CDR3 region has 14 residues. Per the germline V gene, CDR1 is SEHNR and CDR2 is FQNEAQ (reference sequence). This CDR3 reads CASSSPLANYGYTF. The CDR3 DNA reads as TGTGCCAGCAGCTCGCCCCTAGCTAACTATGGCTACACCTTC. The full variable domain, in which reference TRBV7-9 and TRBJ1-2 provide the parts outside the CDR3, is DTGVSQNPRHKITKRGQNVTFRCDPISEHNRLYWYRQTLGQGPEFLTYFQNEAQLEKSRLLSDRFSAERPKGSFSTLEIQRTEQGDSAMYLCASSSPLANYGYTFGSGTRLTVV.

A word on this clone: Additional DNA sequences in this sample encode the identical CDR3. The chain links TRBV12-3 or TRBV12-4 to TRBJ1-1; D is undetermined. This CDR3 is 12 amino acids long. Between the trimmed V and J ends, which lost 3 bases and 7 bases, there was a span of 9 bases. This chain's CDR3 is CASSFGGFEAFF. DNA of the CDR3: TGTGCCAGCAGTTTTGGAGGGTTTGAAGCTTTCTTT.

As DNA, the CDR3 is TGTGCCAGCAGCCCCCTGAATAAACAGTCCTACTACGAGCAGTACGTC. This translates into CASSPLNKQSYYEQYV. This rearrangement joins TRBV3-1 (or the pseudogene TRBV3-2) to TRBJ2-7; D is unresolved. Trimming stripped 4 bases from V and 3 bases from J, with 19 bases between. The CDR3 extends over 16 amino acids. The germline V gene encodes CDR1 LGHDT and CDR2 YNNKEL (reference sequence).

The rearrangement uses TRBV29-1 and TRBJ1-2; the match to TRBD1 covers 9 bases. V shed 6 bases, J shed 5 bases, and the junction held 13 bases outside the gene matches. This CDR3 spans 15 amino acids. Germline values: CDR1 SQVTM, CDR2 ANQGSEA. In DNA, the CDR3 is TGCAGCGTCGGGGACAGGGTTTATCGACAGTATGGCTACACCTTC. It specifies CSVGDRVYRQYGYTF. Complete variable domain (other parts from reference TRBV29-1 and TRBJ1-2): SAVISQKPSRDICQRGTSLTIQCQVDSQVTMMFWYRQQPGQSLTLIATANQGSEATYESGFVIDKFPISRPNLTFSTLTVSNMSPEDSSIYLCSVGDRVYRQYGYTFGSGTRLTVV.

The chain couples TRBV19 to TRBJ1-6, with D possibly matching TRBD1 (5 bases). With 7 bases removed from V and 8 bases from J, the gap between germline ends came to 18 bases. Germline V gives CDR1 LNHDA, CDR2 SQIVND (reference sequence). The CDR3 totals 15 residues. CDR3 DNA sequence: TGTGCCAGTAATCTAGACAGCGCAGTTGATTCACCCCTCCACTTT. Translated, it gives CASNLDSAVDSPLHF.

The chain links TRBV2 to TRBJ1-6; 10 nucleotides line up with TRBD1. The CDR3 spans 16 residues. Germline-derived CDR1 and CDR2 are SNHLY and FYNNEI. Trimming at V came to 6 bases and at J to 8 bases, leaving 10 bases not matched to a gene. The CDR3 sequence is CASSRTPGQGYSPLHF. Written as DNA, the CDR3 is TGTGCCAGCAGCCGAACCCCGGGACAGGGGTATTCACCCCTCCACTTT.

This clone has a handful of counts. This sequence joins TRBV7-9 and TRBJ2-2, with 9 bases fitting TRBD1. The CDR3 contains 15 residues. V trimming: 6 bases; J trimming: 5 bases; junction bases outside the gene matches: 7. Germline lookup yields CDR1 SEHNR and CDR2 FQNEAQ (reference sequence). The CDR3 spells CASSRDRGYTGELFF. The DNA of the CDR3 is TGTGCCAGCAGTCGAGACAGGGGGTATACCGGGGAGCTGTTTTTT.

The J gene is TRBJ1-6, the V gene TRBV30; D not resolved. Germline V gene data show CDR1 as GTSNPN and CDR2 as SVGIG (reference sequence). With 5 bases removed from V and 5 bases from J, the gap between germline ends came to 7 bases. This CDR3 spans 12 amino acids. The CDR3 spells CAWGPDNSPLHF. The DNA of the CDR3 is TGTGCCTGGGGTCCCGATAATTCACCCCTCCACTTT.

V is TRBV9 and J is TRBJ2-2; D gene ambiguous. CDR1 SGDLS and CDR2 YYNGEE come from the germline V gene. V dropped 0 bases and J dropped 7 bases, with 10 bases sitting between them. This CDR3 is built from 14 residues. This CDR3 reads CASSVEQLGGELFF. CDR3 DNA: TGTGCCAGCAGCGTAGAACAGCTGGGCGGGGAGCTGTTTTTT.

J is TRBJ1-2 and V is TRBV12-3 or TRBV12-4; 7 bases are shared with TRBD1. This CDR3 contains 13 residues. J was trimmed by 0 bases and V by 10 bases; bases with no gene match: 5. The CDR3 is CATDRVPNYGYTF. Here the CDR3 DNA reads TGTGCCACCGACAGGGTCCCTAACTATGGCTACACCTTC.

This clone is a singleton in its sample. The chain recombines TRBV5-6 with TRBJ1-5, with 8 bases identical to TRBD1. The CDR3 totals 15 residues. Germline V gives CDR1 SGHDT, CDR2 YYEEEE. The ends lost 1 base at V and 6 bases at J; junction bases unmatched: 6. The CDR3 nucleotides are TGTGCCAGCAGCTTGTTTTCAGGGGGCAGTCAGCCCCAGCATTTT. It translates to CASSLFSGGSQPQHF.

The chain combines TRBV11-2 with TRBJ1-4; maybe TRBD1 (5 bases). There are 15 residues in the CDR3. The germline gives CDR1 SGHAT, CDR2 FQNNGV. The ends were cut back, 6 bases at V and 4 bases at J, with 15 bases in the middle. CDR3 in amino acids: CASSPPGGRNEKLFF. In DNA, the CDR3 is TGTGCCAGCAGTCCCCCCGGGGGACGTAATGAAAAACTGTTTTTT.